The 3 T cell receptor beta chains below come from one sample, sequenced in a study of T cells after posttransplantation cyclophosphamide. TCRdb's table, derived via immunoSEQ multiplex PCR, lists solely in-frame clones and lacks some. This sample has more than 3,000 clones; roughly 74% occur once, and the top ten carry 20% to 25%. Specimen: memory CD8+ T cells sorted from blood. Receptor source: a woman aged 60-75 years in good health, CMV-negative, and a related stem cell transplant donor.

Turning to this clone: The junction differs from germline at one of its ends, possibly a read error. The same CDR3 also results from other DNA sequences found in this sample. The chain is built from TRBV6-6 and TRBJ1-6; possibly TRBD1 for D (5 bases). CDR3 size: 14 residues. The germline CDR1 and CDR2 sequences are MNHNY and SVGAGI (reference sequence). The CDR3 coding sequence is TGTGCCAGCGGGGCCCTTTCCTATAATTCCCCCCTCCACTTT. Protein product: CASGALSYNSPLHF.

A word on this clone: One end of the junction is discordant with germline, which a read error may explain. This chain links TRBV7-7 with TRBJ2-1, with D possibly matching TRBD2 (5 bases). The CDR3 has 13 amino acids. CDR1 is SSHAT, CDR2 FNYEAQ, per germline (reference sequence). The CDR3, as DNA: TGTGCTAGCAGCCCCGGGATTTTGGATGAGCAGTTCTTC. Encoded protein: CASSPGILDEQFF.

This chain connects TRBV4-3 to TRBJ2-3; 11 bases map to TRBD2. The V gene's germline CDR1 is LGHNA and CDR2 YSLEER. The CDR3 sequence is 16 residues long. Unmatched junction bases numbered 5, after V lost 3 bases and J lost 3 bases. CDR3 protein: CASSHLLAGGTDTQYF. The CDR3 coding sequence is TGCGCCAGCAGCCATCTTCTAGCGGGAGGAACAGATACGCAGTATTTT.